In this sample, the clone carrying this T cell receptor (beta chain) turned up once. The antigen remains unidentified. CDR1 and CDR2 (germline): SGHTA, FQGNSA. Trimming pared 0 bases from V and 5 bases from J, leaving 16 bases between. This CDR3 is built from 16 residues. This sample was taken from a study of blood T cells in healthy people across ages. Study context: Researchers report that template switching captured about one barcoded beta molecule per two T cells.

Findings and limits, study-wide: Diversity of TCR beta correlated strongly with naive T cell percentage. Across the age range, TCR beta diversity per million T cells fell in a roughly linear way.

A sample-barcoded 5' primer and a J-beta primer mix were used in a second PCR of about 7 to 12 cycles. A template-switch adaptor with 12 random nucleotides tagged each cDNA molecule. MiXCR, run by TCRdb on the 5' RACE reads, gives a single entry per CDR3 protein. This sample has 1.5 million or so distinct CDR3 sequences, with around 40% found just once. This rearrangement joins TRBV7-2 to TRBJ1-2, with unresolved D. Sequencing was performed on blood. The receptor comes from a woman between 18 and 29 years old in good health. Here the CDR3 DNA reads TGTGCCAGCAGCTTAGCACCACGCGGGAGTGGGTATGGCTACACCTTC. This gives the protein CASSLAPRGSGYGYTF.